There are many counts of the clone carrying this T cell receptor beta chain. Its matching antigen is unknown. This specimen belongs to a study of T cell repertoires in cytomegalovirus infection. Study observations and caveats: The cumulative frequency of public TCR beta families distinguished individuals who carried CMV together with the relevant HLA.

The CDR3 is 13 residues long. Germline V gene sequence: CDR1 SGHKS, CDR2 YYEKEE (reference sequence). V was shortened by 2 bases and J by 6 bases, with 8 bases between the two germline ends. MiXCR was run by TCRdb on the reads, yielding one entry per CDR3 protein. In the table there are about 160,000 distinct CDR3 sequences, less than 25% of which are singletons. The clonotype was recovered from a human donor in good health (CMV status not recorded). Some clones in this sample may be carry-over from other donors' samples. The sequences come from CD8+ T cells from cultured PBMCs, collected from culture after CMV antigen stimulation. The V call is TRBV5-5, the J call TRBJ2-2, with TRBD2 as a possible D gene (5 bases). The DNA of the CDR3 is TGTGCCAGCAGCTTCCCGGGGTCCGGGGAGCTGTTTTTT. Translated: CASSFPGSGELFF.